Shown below are 16 T cell receptor beta chains from a single sample sequenced in a study of blood T cell repertoires in COVID-19. Assay: immunoSEQ multiplex PCR; the TCRdb copy retains only in-frame clones and omits some. Among about 250,000 clones listed, under 95% were seen once. Specimen: PBMCs or T cells enriched from blood (not recorded which). The receptors were gathered from a woman aged 18 to 35 who had recovered from COVID-19.

This clone showed up just a few times. This chain connects TRBV4-3 to TRBJ2-3; TRBD2 aligns across 9 bases. The germline CDR1 and CDR2 sequences are LGHNA and YSLEER. The trim removed 1 base at V and 5 bases at J, leaving 4 bases unmatched. The CDR3 is 15 amino acids. The DNA for the CDR3 is TGCGCCAGCAGCCAAGGACTAGCGGATAAAGATACGCAGTATTTT. It codes for CASSQGLADKDTQYF.

In this sample, this clone turned up once. The rearrangement uses TRBV5-4 and TRBJ1-2; 12 positions agree with TRBD1. V was pared by 4 bases and J by 5 bases, with 6 bases of the junction left unmatched. The CDR3 length is 15 residues. Germline V gene data show CDR1 as SGHNT and CDR2 as YYREEE (reference sequence). The DNA of the CDR3 is TGTGCCAGCAGCACAGGGACAGGGGGCCTTTATGGCTACACCTTC. This gives the protein CASSTGTGGLYGYTF.

The rearrangement joins TRBV7-3 to TRBJ2-1; a possible D gene is TRBD2 (6 bases). V lost 2 bases and J lost 8, with 16 bases in between. The CDR3 extends over 15 amino acids. Germline V CDR1 and CDR2: SGHTA, FQGTGA. The CDR3: CASSLAPAGTDEQFF. Here the CDR3 DNA reads TGTGCCAGCAGCTTAGCCCCGGCGGGGACGGATGAGCAGTTCTTC.

V and J are TRBV10-3 and TRBJ2-5; 9 bases agree with TRBD1. The CDR3 sequence is 16 residues long. Looked up from germline, CDR1 is ENHRY and CDR2 is SYGVKD. J was trimmed by 3 bases and V by 2 bases; bases with no gene match: 7. CDR3 region: CAISESSRTGEETQYF. The CDR3 DNA sequence: TGTGCCATCAGTGAGAGCTCCCGGACAGGGGAAGAGACCCAGTACTTC.

The chain couples TRBV5-1 to TRBJ2-1; D unclear. Trimming took 1 base from V and 0 from J, leaving 8 bases between them. The CDR3 spans 15 residues. The germline CDR1 and CDR2 sequences are SGHRS and YFSETQ. The DNA of the CDR3 is TGCGCCAGCAGCTTGTCCAAAAACTCCTACAATGAGCAGTTCTTC. The encoded protein is CASSLSKNSYNEQFF.

This chain uses TRBV9 with TRBJ1-3; perhaps TRBD1 as D (5 bases). This CDR3 has 16 residues. Trimming left V 4 bases short and J 0 bases short, with 14 bases between. Germline lookup yields CDR1 SGDLS and CDR2 YYNGEE. The CDR3 region is CASSISDSYSGNTIYF. In DNA, the CDR3 is TGTGCCAGCAGCATAAGTGACAGCTACTCTGGAAACACCATATATTTT. Together with reference TRBV9 and TRBJ1-3, the CDR3 gives the full variable domain: DSGVTQTPKHLITATGQRVTLRCSPRSGDLSVYWYQQSLDQGLQFLIQYYNGEERAKGNILERFSAQQFPDLHSELNLSSLELGDSALYFCASSISDSYSGNTIYFGEGSWLTVV.

J is TRBJ2-7 and V is TRBV10-3; 8 nucleotides agree with TRBD1. J lost 5 bases, V lost 2 bases, and 14 bases had no gene match. The CDR3 is made up of 17 amino acids. CDR1 is ENHRY, CDR2 SYGVKD, per germline. CDR3 sequence (DNA): TGTGCCATCAGTGAGGGTATTATCGGGACAGGCCATCACGAGCAGTACTTC. Translating it yields CAISEGIIGTGHHEQYF.

The chain is built from TRBV27 and TRBJ2-1, with 10 bases that match TRBD1. This CDR3 has 15 residues. Looked up from germline, CDR1 is MNHEY and CDR2 is SMNVEV (reference sequence). V trimming: 11 bases; J trimming: 5 bases; junction bases outside the gene matches: 12. As DNA, the CDR3 is TGTGCCGCACGAAAGGGACAGGGGTTCCACAATGAGCAGTTCTTC. Translation: CAARKGQGFHNEQFF.

The V gene is TRBV5-6, the J gene TRBJ1-3, with D uncertain. CDR3 size: 14 residues. CDR1 SGHDT and CDR2 YYEEEE come from the germline V gene. The V end lost 3 bases, the J end lost 5 bases, and 12 bases lay between the germline ends. This CDR3 reads CASSSGANRNTIYF. The CDR3, as DNA: TGTGCCAGCAGCTCGGGAGCTAACCGAAACACCATATATTTT.

This clone was detected only a few times. This chain uses TRBV5-4 with TRBJ1-6, with D hard to call. Germline loops: CDR1 SGHNT, CDR2 YYREEE (reference sequence). Trimming cost V 4 bases and J 7 bases, with 12 bases left between them. The CDR3 contains 14 residues. CDR3 protein: CASSSPVRNSPLHF. In DNA, the CDR3 is TGTGCCAGCAGCAGTCCCGTCCGGAATTCACCCCTCCACTTT.

This chain uses TRBV7-2 with TRBJ1-4; 7 bases map to TRBD1. The germline gives CDR1 SGHTA, CDR2 FQGNSA. The J segment lost 4 bases and the V segment lost 5 bases, leaving 7 bases of the junction unmatched. The CDR3 is 15 amino acids. As DNA, the CDR3 is TGTGCCAGCAGCAACCAGGGACAGATTAATGAAAAACTGTTTTTT. Translation: CASSNQGQINEKLFF.

The chain employs TRBV4-3 and TRBJ1-4, with 8 bases identical to TRBD1. CDR1 is LGHNA, CDR2 YSLEER, per germline. Trimming took 1 base from V and 7 from J; bases not matched to a gene: 8. The CDR3 has 16 amino acids. CDR3 bases: TGCGCCAGCAGCCAAGCGGCTGGACAGGGATTTGAAAAACTGTTTTTT. This gives the protein CASSQAAGQGFEKLFF.

The chain couples TRBV6-4 to TRBJ1-2; D may be TRBD1 (5 bases). There are 13 residues in the CDR3. CDR1 and CDR2 (germline): MRHNA, SNTAGT. V was clipped by 0 bases and J by 7 bases, with 9 bases between them. The CDR3: CASSDSLGGGYTF. The CDR3 DNA reads as TGTGCCAGCAGTGACTCTTTGGGGGGTGGCTACACCTTC.

The CDR3 DNA is TGTGCCAGCAGTCGGGCGGGGTACTACGAGCAGTACTTC. Protein product: CASSRAGYYEQYF. This rearrangement joins TRBV14 to TRBJ2-7, with D tentatively TRBD2 (6 bases). Germline V lookup: CDR1 SGHDN, CDR2 FVKESK. The CDR3 has 13 residues. Trimming pared 6 bases from V and 3 bases from J, leaving 12 bases between.

Notes on this clone: This specimen includes other DNA sequences encoding the same CDR3. The V gene is TRBV5-1, the J gene TRBJ1-4; D is undetermined. Trimming left V 0 bases short and J 4 bases short, with 4 bases between. The CDR3 covers 13 residues. Germline V gene data show CDR1 as SGHRS and CDR2 as YFSETQ. The CDR3 loop is CASSLDSNEKLFF. Here the CDR3 DNA reads TGCGCCAGCAGCTTGGACAGTAATGAAAAACTGTTTTTT.

DNA of the CDR3: TGTGCCAGCAGCTTCAGGGGCTCCGGGAACACTGAAGCTTTCTTT. This codes for CASSFRGSGNTEAFF. The V call is TRBV28, the J call TRBJ1-1, with D perhaps matching TRBD1 (6 bases). V dropped 6 bases and J dropped 1 base, with 15 bases sitting between them. Per the germline V gene, CDR1 is MDHEN and CDR2 is SYDVKM. This CDR3 has 15 residues.